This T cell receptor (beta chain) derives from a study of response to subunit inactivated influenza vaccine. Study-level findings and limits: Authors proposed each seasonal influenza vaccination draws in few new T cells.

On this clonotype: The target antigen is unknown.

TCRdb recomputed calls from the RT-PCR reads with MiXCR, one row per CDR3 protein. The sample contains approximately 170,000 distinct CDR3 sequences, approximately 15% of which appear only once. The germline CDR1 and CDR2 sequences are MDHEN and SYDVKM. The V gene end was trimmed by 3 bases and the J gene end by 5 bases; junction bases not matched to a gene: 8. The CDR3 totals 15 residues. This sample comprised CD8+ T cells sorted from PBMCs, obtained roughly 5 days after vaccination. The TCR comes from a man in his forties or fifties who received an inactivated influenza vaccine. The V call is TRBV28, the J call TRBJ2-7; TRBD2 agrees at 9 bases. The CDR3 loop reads CASSFFAGGADEQYF. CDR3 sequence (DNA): TGTGCCAGCAGTTTTTTTGCGGGGGGGGCCGACGAGCAGTACTTC.